The 14 T cell receptor beta chains listed next were all sequenced from one sample in a study of blood T cell repertoires in COVID-19. Using immunoSEQ multiplex PCR, the repertoire was profiled, and TCRdb retains in-frame clones only, with some absent. Among almost 400,000 clones listed, approximately 88% were seen once. What was sequenced was PBMCs or T cells enriched from blood (not recorded which). Receptor source: a woman in her twenties or thirties with acute COVID-19.

The chain joins TRBV4-1 to TRBJ1-1; no reliable D call. The length of the CDR3 is 15 residues. Germline V gene lookup returns CDR1 MGHRA and CDR2 YSYEKL. Trimming cost V 3 bases and J 7 bases, with 18 bases left between them. The CDR3 DNA reads as TGCGCCAGCAGCCATGACTTTATGGCAGAAGATGAAGCTTTCTTT. The encoded protein is CASSHDFMAEDEAFF.

Comment on this clone: The DNA is omitted, as the CDR3 cannot be located on it reliably, and the CDR3 follows TCRdb's listing. The chain employs TRBV21-1 and TRBJ2-7; the table calls TRBD1, which could not be checked here. TRBV21-1 is given as a pseudogene. Both ends counted, the CDR3 spans 18 residues. The CDR3 spells CASSKALIWGQGAGEQYF.

The V gene is TRBV7-9, the J gene TRBJ1-1, with D perhaps matching TRBD1 (6 bases). Germline V gene lookup returns CDR1 SEHNR and CDR2 FQNEAQ (reference sequence). V was pared by 1 base and J by 4 bases, with 16 bases between. CDR3 size: 16 residues. The DNA of the CDR3 is TGTGCCAGCAGCTTAGTCGGGGGGCTGGACGGCACTGAAGCTTTCTTT. Its protein is CASSLVGGLDGTEAFF.

The V gene is TRBV15, the J gene TRBJ1-4; no firm D call. The ends were cut back, 5 bases at V and 8 bases at J, with 18 bases in the middle. CDR3 length equals 15 residues. Germline V gene lookup returns CDR1 LNHNV and CDR2 YYDKDF (reference sequence). The CDR3 DNA follows: TGTGCCACCAGCGACCCGGGTCTTCCGGGGGAAAAACTGTTTTTT. It codes for CATSDPGLPGEKLFF. Combining the CDR3 with reference TRBV15 and TRBJ1-4 gives the whole variable domain DAMVIQNPRYQVTQFGKPVTLSCSQTLNHNVMYWYQQKSSQAPKLLFHYYDKDFNNEADTPDNFQSRRPNTSFCFLDIRSPGLGDTAMYLCATSDPGLPGEKLFFGSGTQLSVL.

The chain recombines TRBV7-9 with TRBJ2-1; D possibly corresponds to TRBD1 (7 bases). CDR3 length: 18 residues. Germline CDR1 SEHNR, CDR2 FQNEAQ (reference sequence). V was cut by 2 bases and J by 0 bases, with 17 bases left in between. CDR3 DNA: TGTGCCAGCAGCTTACGGCAGGGGGGCGGTAGCTCCTACAATGAGCAGTTCTTC. It codes for CASSLRQGGGSSYNEQFF.

The chain has TRBV10-3 and TRBJ1-2, with 9 positions matching TRBD1. V lost 3 bases to trimming and J lost 6 bases; unmatched junction nucleotides: 2. The length of the CDR3 is 13 residues. Germline loops: CDR1 ENHRY, CDR2 SYGVKD. Here the CDR3 DNA reads TGTGCCATCAGTGAACAGGGGGCAGATGGCTACACCTTC. This translates into CAISEQGADGYTF.

The genes are TRBV27 and TRBJ1-1; TRBD1 might be the D (5 bases). Trimming removed 5 bases from V and 0 bases from J, with 13 bases in between. The CDR3 has 15 residues. Germline CDR1 and CDR2: MNHEY and SMNVEV (reference sequence). The CDR3 DNA follows: TGTGCCAGCAGTGGCTACGGGGGGTTGAACACTGAAGCTTTCTTT. Its protein is CASSGYGGLNTEAFF.

The chain joins TRBV2 to TRBJ1-5; TRBD1 might be the D (6 bases). The germline V gene encodes CDR1 SNHLY and CDR2 FYNNEI. V was pared by 1 base and J by 1 base, with 17 bases between. This CDR3 is built from 18 residues. DNA of the CDR3: TGTGCCAGCAGTGAAGGTTGGGCCAGGGGTTTGAGCAATCAGCCCCAGCATTTT. It yields the protein CASSEGWARGLSNQPQHF.

V is TRBV7-9 and J is TRBJ1-2, with D possibly TRBD1 on 5 matching bases. V lost 3 bases and J lost 4, with 9 bases in between. Germline-derived CDR1 and CDR2 are SEHNR and FQNEAQ (reference sequence). This CDR3 region has 13 residues. CDR3 protein: CASSFGGSYGYTF. The CDR3 DNA is TGTGCCAGCAGCTTCGGGGGTAGCTATGGCTACACCTTC.

The chain has TRBV27 and TRBJ1-1, with D possibly being TRBD1 (5 bases). This CDR3 is 15 amino acids long. From germline, CDR1 is MNHEY and CDR2 SMNVEV (reference sequence). The ends were cut back, 2 bases at V and 0 bases at J, with 10 bases in the middle. DNA of the CDR3: TGTGCCAGCAGTTTAAATACGGACATGAACACTGAAGCTTTCTTT. It codes for CASSLNTDMNTEAFF.

The V gene is TRBV7-2, the J gene TRBJ1-5; the D gene is possibly TRBD1 (5 bases). The CDR3 runs to 14 residues. The germline V and J ends were trimmed by 5 bases and 2 bases, with 10 bases remaining between them. The V gene's germline CDR1 is SGHTA and CDR2 FQGNSA. CDR3 coding DNA: TGTGCCAGCAGCCCGGAGGGACGCAATCAGCCCCAGCATTTT. Amino acids: CASSPEGRNQPQHF.

This rearrangement joins TRBV11-1 to TRBJ2-7, with 10 bases identical to TRBD2. The length of the CDR3 is 15 residues. Per germline, CDR1 SGHAT and CDR2 FQDESV (reference sequence). V was pared by 6 bases and J by 4 bases, with 9 bases of the junction left unmatched. CDR3 sequence (DNA): TGTGCCAGCAGTTACGGGACTAGCGCCAAATACGAGCAGTACTTC. Translated, it gives CASSYGTSAKYEQYF.

This chain joins TRBV29-1 and TRBJ2-1, with 9 positions matching TRBD1. CDR3 length: 16 residues. The germline gives CDR1 SQVTM, CDR2 ANQGSEA. Germline trimming cut 5 bases from V and 3 bases from J; bases unmatched to any gene: 11. The CDR3 loop is CSVLTPTGGLYNEQFF. In DNA form, the CDR3 reads TGCAGCGTTCTGACCCCCACAGGGGGCCTCTACAATGAGCAGTTCTTC.

The rearrangement links TRBV2 to TRBJ1-2; D is unresolved. V dropped 6 bases and J dropped 0 bases, with 14 bases sitting between them. The CDR3 sequence is 15 residues long. Germline V CDR1 and CDR2: SNHLY, FYNNEI. The chain's CDR3 is CASRRSRAANYGYTF. The CDR3 region has the DNA TGTGCCAGCAGGCGGTCCAGAGCCGCTAACTATGGCTACACCTTC. Drawing the rest from reference TRBV2 and TRBJ1-2, the complete variable domain is EPEVTQTPSHQVTQMGQEVILRCVPISNHLYFYWYRQILGQKVEFLVSFYNNEISEKSEIFDDQFSVERPDGSNFTLKIRSTKLEDSAMYFCASRRSRAANYGYTFGSGTRLTVV.